The rows below give T cell receptor beta chains drawn from one sample of a study of PD-1 blockade in classical Hodgkin lymphoma. Assay used: immunoSEQ multiplex PCR; TCRdb lists only in-frame clones, some missing. Of 3,000 or so clones listed, around 63% are singletons. The sequences come from CD8+ T cells from blood, collected at baseline. The receptors stem from a human donor with classical Hodgkin lymphoma. Each CDR3 is given with its conserved first and last residue. The D gene is left open where the match is weak. The size field is filled for only some rows; it gives once, few, many or a size class.

CDR3 length,clone size,D gene,J gene,V gene,CDR3 protein,CDR3 DNA
15,medium-sized,TRBD2,TRBJ2-7,TRBV13,CASSPPEREGSEQYF,TGTGCCAGCAGCCCCCCGGAGCGGGAGGGGAGCGAGCAGTACTTC
15,-,-,TRBJ1-5,TRBV7-9,CASSTETVADQPQHF,TGTGCCAGCAGCACCGAGACAGTAGCCGATCAGCCCCAGCATTTT
18,-,-,TRBJ2-2,TRBV9,CASSVAPGPFLLTGELFF,TGTGCCAGCAGCGTCGCGCCAGGTCCTTTCCTACTCACCGGGGAGCTGTTTTTT
15,-,-,TRBJ2-5,TRBV6-5,CASSPAGGFQETQYF,TGTGCCAGCAGTCCCGCTGGCGGGTTCCAAGAGACCCAGTACTTC
15,-,TRBD1,TRBJ2-7,TRBV15,CATSLDRGPPYEQYF,TGTGCCACCAGCTTGGACAGGGGGCCACCCTACGAGCAGTACTTC
12,-,-,TRBJ2-7,TRBV6-5,CASSYGGSEQYF,TGTGCCAGCAGTTACGGGGGAAGCGAGCAGTACTTC
15,-,TRBD2,TRBJ2-1,TRBV27,CASSLLAGERIEQFF,TGTGCCAGCAGTTTATTGGCGGGAGAGAGGATTGAGCAGTTCTTC
12,few,-,TRBJ2-1,TRBV27,CASSRSYNEQFF,TGTGCCAGCAGTCGCTCCTACAATGAGCAGTTCTTC
12,few,-,TRBJ2-1,TRBV6-5,CASSPQGNEQFF,TGTGCCAGCAGTCCGCAGGGCAATGAGCAGTTCTTC
14,large,TRBD1,TRBJ1-2,TRBV11-2,CASSHGQGVDGYTF,TGTGCCAGCAGTCATGGACAGGGGGTAGATGGCTACACCTTC
19,-,TRBD1,TRBJ2-2,TRBV19,CASSFRDRADYANTGELFF,TGTGCCAGTAGTTTCCGGGACAGGGCAGATTACGCGAACACCGGGGAGCTGTTTTTT
16,-,TRBD2,TRBJ2-1,TRBV4-1,CASSQPGLANDNEQFF,TGCGCCAGCAGCCAACCGGGACTAGCGAACGACAATGAGCAGTTCTTC
14,-,TRBD2,TRBJ2-5,TRBV5-4,CASSPTLAEETQYF,TGTGCCAGCAGCCCCACTCTAGCGGAAGAGACCCAGTACTTC
13,-,-,TRBJ2-1,TRBV5-6,CASSFLIYNEQFF,TGTGCCAGCAGCTTCCTGATCTACAATGAGCAGTTCTTC
14,-,-,TRBJ1-2,TRBV27,CASRETDSWTGYTF,TGTGCCAGCAGGGAAACGGACAGTTGGACTGGCTACACCTTC
15,-,-,TRBJ2-3,TRBV6-1,CASSEAVGGPDTQYF,TGTGCCAGCAGTGAAGCAGTAGGTGGACCAGATACGCAGTATTTT
14,few,TRBD1,TRBJ2-7,TRBV7-9,CASSLGQGDGEQYF,TGTGCCAGCAGCTTAGGACAGGGGGATGGGGAGCAGTACTTC
14,-,TRBD2,TRBJ2-7,TRBV6-5,CTSARTSGSEEQYF,TGTACCAGCGCAAGGACTAGCGGGAGTGAAGAGCAGTACTTC
20,-,TRBD1,TRBJ1-1,TRBV4-1,CASSQVASWTGAAGDAEAFF,TGCGCCAGCAGCCAAGTCGCCTCTTGGACAGGGGCCGCAGGGGACGCTGAAGCTTTCTTT
16,-,-,TRBJ2-1,TRBV7-8,CASSPQGGGGDNEQFF,TGTGCCAGCAGCCCCCAGGGGGGGGGAGGGGACAATGAGCAGTTCTTC
15,-,-,TRBJ2-1,TRBV7-9,CASSLAVDSGNEQFF,TGTGCCAGCAGCTTGGCCGTTGATTCCGGAAATGAGCAGTTCTTC
14,few,-,TRBJ1-2,TRBV2,CASSEAPSNYGYTF,TGTGCCAGCAGTGAAGCCCCTTCTAACTATGGCTACACCTTC
15,-,-,TRBJ2-1,TRBV18,CASSSRDTIYNEQFF,TGTGCCAGCTCATCCCGGGACACTATTTACAATGAGCAGTTCTTC
15,-,TRBD2,TRBJ2-2,TRBV9,CASSSGRGNTGELFF,TGTGCCAGCAGCTCGGGGAGGGGAAACACCGGGGAGCTGTTTTTT
13,hyperexpanded,-,TRBJ2-1,TRBV5-6,CASSLLLSNEQFF,TGTGCCAGCAGCTTGCTATTGAGCAATGAGCAGTTCTTC
15,-,-,TRBJ2-1,TRBV4-1,CASSQDWGMGNEQFF,TGCGCCAGCAGCCAAGATTGGGGGATGGGGAATGAGCAGTTCTTC